Sequencing of this TCR beta chain was carried out in a study of radiotherapy plus CTLA-4 blockade in lung cancer. Study results and limitations: Blood saw expansion of tumor-derived TCR clones after radiotherapy plus ipilimumab.

The ends were cut back, 2 bases at V and 2 bases at J, with 13 bases in the middle. Germline V gene data show CDR1 as SGHNT and CDR2 as YYREEE (reference sequence). The length of the CDR3 is 15 residues. Assay: immunoSEQ multiplex PCR; the TCRdb copy retains only in-frame clones and omits some. The table lists fewer than 50,000 clones, 63% of them singletons. Regarding this clone: The antigen remains undetermined.

The input for sequencing was peripheral blood, taken from a patient treated with radiotherapy plus ipilimumab. The sequence derives from a human donor with non-small cell lung cancer who had a partial response to radiotherapy plus ipilimumab. The V gene is TRBV5-4, the J gene TRBJ2-5, with a possible D match to TRBD1 (5 bases). This chain's CDR3 is CASSLRQSGQETQYF. The CDR3 coding sequence is TGTGCCAGCAGCTTAAGGCAGTCAGGGCAAGAGACCCAGTACTTC.